One TCR beta chain is described in this entry. This clonotype was counted a few times. It lacks a known antigen. One base away there is no much larger clone; base qualities are not given. CDR1 WNHNN and CDR2 SYGVQD are derived from the germline V gene (reference sequence). The CDR3 spans 14 residues, from the cysteine through the phenylalanine. The kept DNA is CDR3 alone, 42 bases in frame from the first base. Trimming costs V 0 bases and J 9 bases, and their ends lie 12 bases apart. The entry originates in a study of early T cells in non-severe SARS-CoV-2 infection (dated by TCRdb to the early 2020s). Regarding the complete study: Because TCR sequencing relied on bulk RNA taken from unsorted whole blood, pairing of alpha and beta chains was not possible.

Library construction relied on 5' RACE. Data came from a NextSeq 500. To correct for sequencing error and PCR bias, the TCR library protocol tagged individual cDNA molecules with unique molecular identifiers. Both TCR alpha and beta chains were sequenced, and tight co-correlation was observed between alpha and beta sequence abundances in each sample. Processing in the source paper ran as follows. Decombinator V4 was used to perform V gene, J gene and CDR3 annotation of TCR sequences. Expanded TCRs were defined as changing significantly between any two time points under a Poisson model with p below 0.0001. TCR abundances were normalised to the total number of TCRs sequenced per sample and expressed as counts per million. TRAV1-2 paired with TRAJ12, TRAJ20 or TRAJ33 defined MAIT TCRs, while TRAV10 paired with TRAJ18 defined iNKT TCRs. A search of VDJdb, accessed on 1 November 2021, was run for TCRs annotated to CMV, EBV and SARS-CoV-2, with TCRs annotated for multiple antigens excluded. Using fastp at Q25 and MiXCR, TCRdb reprocessed the public reads and kept productive beta chains. Each record represents a unique CDR3 protein, reported with the most common genes and DNA among its rows. TCRdb's processing, not the study's, gives the V and J calls here. Recorded for this sample are 100,000 to 150,000 distinct CDR3 sequences; about 15% of them occurred a single time. The leading ten clones occupy 21% of the sample.

A case-control design nested within a healthcare worker cohort in London, UK, was used, with weekly nasopharyngeal swab PCR tests and blood sampling performed. Healthcare workers were recruited during the week of the UK lockdown, between 23 and 31 March 2020, and followed weekly for up to roughly 15 weeks. On the study overall, not on this receptor specifically: VDJdb matching was skewed toward anti-spike CD8 responses, so virus-specific expansions were likely underestimated and private and CD4 specificities were missed.

The chain joins TRBV10-1 to TRBJ2-4, with an unclear D gene assignment. This TCR was recovered from an adult who was a healthcare worker with PCR-confirmed SARS-CoV-2 infection or an uninfected control (not recorded which). Specimen: whole blood. In nucleotide form, the sequence is TGCGCCAGCAGTGAGTCGAACTTGGCGGTCATTCAGTACTTC. The translation is CASSESNLAVIQYF.